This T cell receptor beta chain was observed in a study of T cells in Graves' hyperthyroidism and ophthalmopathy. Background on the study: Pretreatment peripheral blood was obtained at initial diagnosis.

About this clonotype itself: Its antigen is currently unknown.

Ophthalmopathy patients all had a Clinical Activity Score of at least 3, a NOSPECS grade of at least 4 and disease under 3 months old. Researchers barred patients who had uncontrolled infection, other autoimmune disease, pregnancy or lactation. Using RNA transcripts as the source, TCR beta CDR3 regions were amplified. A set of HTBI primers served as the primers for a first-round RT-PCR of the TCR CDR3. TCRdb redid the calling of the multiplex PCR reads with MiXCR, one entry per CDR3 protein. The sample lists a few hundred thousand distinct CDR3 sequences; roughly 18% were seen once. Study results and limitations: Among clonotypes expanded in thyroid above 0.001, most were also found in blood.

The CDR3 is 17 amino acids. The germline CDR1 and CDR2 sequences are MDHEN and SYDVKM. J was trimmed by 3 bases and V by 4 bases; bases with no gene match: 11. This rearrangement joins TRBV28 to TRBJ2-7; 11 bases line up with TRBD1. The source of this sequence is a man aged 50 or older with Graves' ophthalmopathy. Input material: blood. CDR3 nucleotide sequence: TGTGCCAGCAGTTGGACAGGGGGCGAACCAAGGGACTACGAGCAGTACTTC. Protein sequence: CASSWTGGEPRDYEQYF.